The rows below give T cell receptor beta chains drawn from one sample of a study of regulatory and conventional T cells in RAG deficiency. This table comes from immunoSEQ multiplex PCR, and its TCRdb copy is limited to in-frame clones, with some not included. In the table there are under 35,000 clones, about 70% of which are singletons. These data were also filed under a second study, of regulatory T cells.

Material: CD4+ effector T cells sorted from blood. All receptors come from a human donor in good health. The CDR3 runs from the conserved cysteine through the conserved F or W. The D gene is left open where the match is weak. Clone size, where shown, is once, few, many, or a class for clones that have expanded.

cdr3_length: 14; clone_size: -; j_call: TRBJ1-5; v_call: TRBV30; d_call: -; cdr3_nt: TGTGCCTGGAGCAACCTACATCAATCTAGTCCCCAGCATTTT; cdr3_aa: CAWSNLHQSSPQHF
cdr3_length: 13; clone_size: -; j_call: TRBJ1-6; v_call: TRBV6-5; d_call: -; cdr3_nt: TGTGCCAGCAGTTACGGGAGGACTTCACCCCTCCACTTT; cdr3_aa: CASSYGRTSPLHF
cdr3_length: 17; clone_size: -; j_call: TRBJ2-1; v_call: TRBV4-1; d_call: TRBD2; cdr3_nt: TGCGCCAGCAGCCAAGCGGTAGCGGGGCGCTCCTACAATGAGCAGTTCTTC; cdr3_aa: CASSQAVAGRSYNEQFF
cdr3_length: 14; clone_size: -; j_call: TRBJ1-5; v_call: TRBV5-1; d_call: -; cdr3_nt: TGCGCCAGTCAGCCCGTTGGGGACAATCAGCCCCAGCATTTT; cdr3_aa: CASQPVGDNQPQHF
cdr3_length: 12; clone_size: -; j_call: TRBJ1-5; v_call: TRBV5-1; d_call: -; cdr3_nt: TGCGCCAGCAGCTTGGATGCGGGGCCCCAGCATTTT; cdr3_aa: CASSLDAGPQHF
cdr3_length: 14; clone_size: -; j_call: TRBJ2-2; v_call: TRBV7-2; d_call: TRBD1; cdr3_nt: TGTGCCAGCAGCTTAGGGACAGGGTACGGGGAGCTGTTTTTT; cdr3_aa: CASSLGTGYGELFF
cdr3_length: 12; clone_size: -; j_call: TRBJ2-1; v_call: TRBV12-5; d_call: -; cdr3_nt: TGTGCTAGTGGTAACCAACGGGGGAAGCAGTTCTTC; cdr3_aa: CASGNQRGKQFF
cdr3_length: 16; clone_size: -; j_call: TRBJ1-5; v_call: TRBV7-2; d_call: -; cdr3_nt: TGTGCCAGCAGCTTAGAAACCGGGACGCTGAATCAGCCCCAGCATTTT; cdr3_aa: CASSLETGTLNQPQHF
cdr3_length: 14; clone_size: -; j_call: TRBJ1-1; v_call: TRBV6-6; d_call: TRBD1; cdr3_nt: TGTGCCATCGCGGGGAGGGGGCACGACACTGAAGCTTTCTTT; cdr3_aa: CAIAGRGHDTEAFF
cdr3_length: 11; clone_size: -; j_call: TRBJ2-7; v_call: TRBV5-6; d_call: -; cdr3_nt: TGTGCCAGCAGCTTGTTCCACGAGCAGTACTTC; cdr3_aa: CASSLFHEQYF
cdr3_length: 14; clone_size: -; j_call: TRBJ1-2; v_call: TRBV5-4; d_call: -; cdr3_nt: TGTGCCAGCAGCGGCGGTGGGGCGACTCGTGGCTACACCTTC; cdr3_aa: CASSGGGATRGYTF
cdr3_length: 15; clone_size: few; j_call: TRBJ1-2; v_call: TRBV6-5; d_call: -; cdr3_nt: TGTGCCAGCAGTTACTCGGGGCGGGGGAACTATGGCTACACCTTC; cdr3_aa: CASSYSGRGNYGYTF
cdr3_length: 14; clone_size: -; j_call: TRBJ1-4; v_call: TRBV7-9; d_call: TRBD1; cdr3_nt: TGTGCCAGCAGCTTCCACAGGGGAGACGAAAAACTGTTTTTT; cdr3_aa: CASSFHRGDEKLFF
cdr3_length: 16; clone_size: -; j_call: TRBJ2-2; v_call: TRBV18; d_call: -; cdr3_nt: TGTGCCAGCTCACTTATGGTCCAGAGAAACACCGGGGAGCTGTTTTTT; cdr3_aa: CASSLMVQRNTGELFF
cdr3_length: 16; clone_size: once; j_call: TRBJ2-7; v_call: TRBV18; d_call: TRBD1; cdr3_nt: TGTGCCAGCTCACCACAAGGGACAGGGGTTTCCTACGAGCAGTACTTC; cdr3_aa: CASSPQGTGVSYEQYF
cdr3_length: 15; clone_size: -; j_call: TRBJ2-7; v_call: TRBV2; d_call: -; cdr3_nt: TGTGCCAGCAGTCCTACAGGGACCCTAAACTACGAGCAGTACTTC; cdr3_aa: CASSPTGTLNYEQYF
cdr3_length: 13; clone_size: -; j_call: TRBJ1-2; v_call: TRBV19; d_call: TRBD1; cdr3_nt: TGTGCCAGTAGGTTAACAGGGGGCTATGGCTACACCTTC; cdr3_aa: CASRLTGGYGYTF
cdr3_length: 15; clone_size: -; j_call: TRBJ1-3; v_call: TRBV4-2; d_call: -; cdr3_nt: TGTGCCAGCAGCCAAGACGCGAGCTCTGGAAACACCATATATTTT; cdr3_aa: CASSQDASSGNTIYF
cdr3_length: 13; clone_size: -; j_call: TRBJ1-2; v_call: TRBV7-9; d_call: TRBD1; cdr3_nt: TGTGCCAGCAGTGTCCAGGGGGCGCGGGGCTACACCTTC; cdr3_aa: CASSVQGARGYTF
cdr3_length: 17; clone_size: -; j_call: TRBJ2-7; v_call: TRBV10-2; d_call: TRBD2; cdr3_nt: TGCGCCAGCAGGCGAGGGCGGGGGGGTCCGAGCTCCTACGAGCAGTACTTC; cdr3_aa: CASRRGRGGPSSYEQYF
cdr3_length: 15; clone_size: -; j_call: TRBJ2-3; v_call: TRBV6-1; d_call: -; cdr3_nt: TGTGCCAGCAGTCTAGGGGGGCGGAGCTCAGATACGCAGTATTTT; cdr3_aa: CASSLGGRSSDTQYF
cdr3_length: 15; clone_size: -; j_call: TRBJ1-5; v_call: TRBV2; d_call: -; cdr3_nt: TGTGCCAGCAGAATGAGGGGAGGGGGGAATCAGCCCCAGCATTTT; cdr3_aa: CASRMRGGGNQPQHF
cdr3_length: 15; clone_size: once; j_call: TRBJ2-7; v_call: TRBV6-6; d_call: -; cdr3_nt: TGTGCCAGCAGTTCTCATGAACAGGTTTCCTACGAGCAGTACTTC; cdr3_aa: CASSSHEQVSYEQYF
cdr3_length: 14; clone_size: -; j_call: TRBJ2-1; v_call: TRBV10-3; d_call: -; cdr3_nt: TGTGCCATCAGTGAGTCGTCGGACTACAATGAGCAGTTCTTC; cdr3_aa: CAISESSDYNEQFF
cdr3_length: 16; clone_size: -; j_call: TRBJ2-2; v_call: TRBV6-6; d_call: TRBD1; cdr3_nt: TGTGCCAGCAGTAGACCGGGACAGGGAGGCACCGGGGAGCTGTTTTTT; cdr3_aa: CASSRPGQGGTGELFF
cdr3_length: 16; clone_size: -; j_call: TRBJ1-5; v_call: TRBV18; d_call: TRBD1; cdr3_nt: TGTGCCAGCTCACCTCCGGGACAGAGAAGCAATCAGCCCCAGCATTTT; cdr3_aa: CASSPPGQRSNQPQHF
cdr3_length: 13; clone_size: -; j_call: TRBJ2-3; v_call: TRBV5-4; d_call: -; cdr3_nt: TGTGCCAGCAGCTTGGTGGACGCAGATACGCAGTATTTT; cdr3_aa: CASSLVDADTQYF
cdr3_length: 11; clone_size: -; j_call: TRBJ1-2; v_call: TRBV28; d_call: -; cdr3_nt: TGTGCCAGCAGTTTACGGGATGGCTACACCTTC; cdr3_aa: CASSLRDGYTF
cdr3_length: 15; clone_size: once; j_call: TRBJ2-5; v_call: TRBV7-9; d_call: TRBD2; cdr3_nt: TGTGCCAGCAGCCCGCGGGGGTCGCTGGGCGAGACCCAGTACTTC; cdr3_aa: CASSPRGSLGETQYF
cdr3_length: 14; clone_size: -; j_call: TRBJ2-5; v_call: TRBV27; d_call: -; cdr3_nt: TGTGCCAGCAGTTTATCGCCGACCTACGGGGCCCAGTACTTC; cdr3_aa: CASSLSPTYGAQYF
cdr3_length: 13; clone_size: -; j_call: TRBJ2-1; v_call: TRBV5-1; d_call: -; cdr3_nt: TGCGCCAGCAGCTTGCGCGGAAACAATGAGCAGTTCTTC; cdr3_aa: CASSLRGNNEQFF
cdr3_length: 15; clone_size: -; j_call: TRBJ1-4; v_call: TRBV25-1; d_call: TRBD1; cdr3_nt: TGTGCCAGCGGTCAACTCCGGGACAGAGGTGAAAAACTGTTTTTT; cdr3_aa: CASGQLRDRGEKLFF
cdr3_length: 16; clone_size: few; j_call: TRBJ1-2; v_call: TRBV5-1; d_call: -; cdr3_nt: TGCGCCAGCAGGAACAACAGAGGCCGAGGCCACTATGGCTACACCTTC; cdr3_aa: CASRNNRGRGHYGYTF
cdr3_length: 16; clone_size: -; j_call: TRBJ2-1; v_call: TRBV7-3; d_call: TRBD2; cdr3_nt: TGTGCCAGCAGCTTAGCTAGCGGGGGCCCCTACAATGAGCAGTTCTTC; cdr3_aa: CASSLASGGPYNEQFF
cdr3_length: 15; clone_size: few; j_call: TRBJ1-2; v_call: TRBV5-4; d_call: -; cdr3_nt: TGTGCCAGCAGCTCCGGACCATACGGGGACTATGGCTACACCTTC; cdr3_aa: CASSSGPYGDYGYTF
cdr3_length: 13; clone_size: few; j_call: TRBJ1-6; v_call: TRBV27; d_call: -; cdr3_nt: TGTGCCAGCAGTTTAGGGTATAATTCACCCCTCCACTTT; cdr3_aa: CASSLGYNSPLHF
cdr3_length: 13; clone_size: -; j_call: TRBJ2-7; v_call: TRBV9; d_call: -; cdr3_nt: TGTGCCAGCAGCGTAGACCCTATGTACGAGCAGTACTTC; cdr3_aa: CASSVDPMYEQYF
cdr3_length: 12; clone_size: -; j_call: TRBJ1-4; v_call: TRBV19; d_call: -; cdr3_nt: TGTGCCAGCAGAGGGGGAAGTGAAAAACTGTTTTTT; cdr3_aa: CASRGGSEKLFF
cdr3_length: 13; clone_size: -; j_call: TRBJ1-1; v_call: TRBV7-3; d_call: -; cdr3_nt: TGTGCCAGCAGCCTCACGGGTGCCACTGAAGCTTTCTTT; cdr3_aa: CASSLTGATEAFF
cdr3_length: 15; clone_size: -; j_call: TRBJ1-5; v_call: TRBV10-3; d_call: -; cdr3_nt: TGTGCCATCAGCGGGGGGACCGATAGCAATCAGCCCCAGCATTTT; cdr3_aa: CAISGGTDSNQPQHF
cdr3_length: 12; clone_size: once; j_call: TRBJ1-1; v_call: TRBV29-1; d_call: -; cdr3_nt: TGCAGCGTTTCGGGACAATGGACTGAAGCTTTCTTT; cdr3_aa: CSVSGQWTEAFF
cdr3_length: 15; clone_size: -; j_call: TRBJ1-3; v_call: TRBV9; d_call: TRBD1; cdr3_nt: TGTGCCAGCAGCGGGGACAGGGTGTCTGGAAACACCATATATTTT; cdr3_aa: CASSGDRVSGNTIYF